Listed below are T cell receptor beta chains from one sample, sequenced in a study of CD8 T cells in ankylosing spondylitis. TCRdb analysed the 5' RACE reads with MiXCR anew, one entry per CDR3 protein. The data contain about 450,000 distinct CDR3 sequences, about 24% of them singletons. The sequenced sample was blood, either unsorted or a sorted T cell fraction (not recorded which). The receptors derive from a male donor with ankylosing spondylitis. Each CDR3 is given with its conserved first and last residue. A D gene is named only where the DNA matches it firmly. Some rows mark clone size as missing; the rest say once, few, many or name a class of expanded clone.

CDR3 DNA: TGCAGTGCTAGAAATTGGCGGTCCACAGGGGATACGCAGTATTTT
CDR3 protein: CSARNWRSTGDTQYF
clone size: -
D gene: -
V gene: TRBV20-1
J gene: TRBJ2-3

CDR3 DNA: TGCAGTGCTAGATTTAGCGGGGGGTACAATGAGCAGTTCTTC
CDR3 protein: CSARFSGGYNEQFF
clone size: few
D gene: TRBD2
V gene: TRBV20-1
J gene: TRBJ2-1

CDR3 DNA: TGTGCCAGCAGCCTTTGGACTAGCGGGAATATGGCGAATGAGCAGTTCTTC
CDR3 protein: CASSLWTSGNMANEQFF
clone size: -
D gene: TRBD2
V gene: TRBV11-2
J gene: TRBJ2-1

CDR3 DNA: TGTGCCAGCAGCCCCTGGGGCGGGAGTAGTCAAGAGACCCAGTACTTC
CDR3 protein: CASSPWGGSSQETQYF
clone size: -
D gene: TRBD2
V gene: TRBV28
J gene: TRBJ2-5

CDR3 DNA: TGTGCCAGCAGTGCAGGCCCGCAGGGGGGCTACACCTTC
CDR3 protein: CASSAGPQGGYTF
clone size: -
D gene: -
V gene: TRBV25-1
J gene: TRBJ1-2

CDR3 DNA: TGTGCCAGCAGCGAAAGTGGGGGAACCTACAATGAGCAGTTCTTC
CDR3 protein: CASSESGGTYNEQFF
clone size: -
D gene: -
V gene: TRBV7-2
J gene: TRBJ2-1

CDR3 DNA: TGCAGTGCTAGAGCCACGGGACTAGCGGGACCCACAGATACGCAGTATTTT
CDR3 protein: CSARATGLAGPTDTQYF
clone size: few
D gene: TRBD2
V gene: TRBV20-1
J gene: TRBJ2-3

CDR3 DNA: TGTGCCAGCAGCCAAATAGCGGGAGGGCGGTACAATGAGCAGTTCTTC
CDR3 protein: CASSQIAGGRYNEQFF
clone size: few
D gene: TRBD2
V gene: TRBV3-1
J gene: TRBJ2-1

CDR3 DNA: TGCAGCGTCTCCAGATTCCCAACTAACTATGGCTACACCTTC
CDR3 protein: CSVSRFPTNYGYTF
clone size: few
D gene: -
V gene: TRBV29-1
J gene: TRBJ1-2

CDR3 DNA: TGTGCCATCAGTGAGTCAACTAGCGGGAGGAATGAGCAGTTCTTC
CDR3 protein: CAISESTSGRNEQFF
clone size: few
D gene: TRBD2
V gene: TRBV10-3
J gene: TRBJ2-1

CDR3 DNA: TGTGCCAGCAGCCCCTTGCGCGGTACTACCTACAATGAGCAGTTCTTC
CDR3 protein: CASSPLRGTTYNEQFF
clone size: few
D gene: -
V gene: TRBV11-2
J gene: TRBJ2-1

CDR3 DNA: TGCGCCAGCAGCATAGAACCGGGACACCCCACAGATACGCAGTATTTT
CDR3 protein: CASSIEPGHPTDTQYF
clone size: few
D gene: -
V gene: TRBV5-1
J gene: TRBJ2-3

CDR3 DNA: TGTGCCAGCAGGAGGGGCACGGCGGGGGACACAGATACGCAGTATTTT
CDR3 protein: CASRRGTAGDTDTQYF
clone size: few
D gene: TRBD2
V gene: TRBV6-1
J gene: TRBJ2-3

CDR3 DNA: TGTGCCAGCATCTCGGACACCGGGGAGCTGTTTTTT
CDR3 protein: CASISDTGELFF
clone size: few
D gene: -
V gene: TRBV3-1
J gene: TRBJ2-2

CDR3 DNA: TGTGCCAGCAGGGACACGGGGTGGGTCACTGAAGCTTTCTTT
CDR3 protein: CASRDTGWVTEAFF
clone size: once
D gene: -
V gene: TRBV6-1
J gene: TRBJ1-1

CDR3 DNA: TGCAGTGCTATAGCGGGGGGCACAGATACGCAGTATTTT
CDR3 protein: CSAIAGGTDTQYF
clone size: few
D gene: TRBD2
V gene: TRBV20-1
J gene: TRBJ2-3

CDR3 DNA: TGCGCCAGCAGCTTCGCAGGGACCGGGGAGCTGTTTTTT
CDR3 protein: CASSFAGTGELFF
clone size: few
D gene: -
V gene: TRBV5-1
J gene: TRBJ2-2

CDR3 DNA: TGCAGCGTTGAAGGTAGCGGGAGGGCCTGGCGGAATGAGCAGTTCTTC
CDR3 protein: CSVEGSGRAWRNEQFF
clone size: few
D gene: TRBD2
V gene: TRBV29-1
J gene: TRBJ2-1

CDR3 DNA: TGCAGTATGCACCAGCGGTCCAGCAATCAGCCCCAGCATTTT
CDR3 protein: CSMHQRSSNQPQHF
clone size: -
D gene: -
V gene: TRBV20-1
J gene: TRBJ1-5

CDR3 DNA: TGTGCCAGCAGCTTGAGGACAGGGGGCCGTTATGGCTACACCTTC
CDR3 protein: CASSLRTGGRYGYTF
clone size: -
D gene: TRBD1
V gene: TRBV11-2
J gene: TRBJ1-2

CDR3 DNA: TGCGCCAGCAGCTTGGGACCGTCAACTAATGAAAAACTGTTTTTT
CDR3 protein: CASSLGPSTNEKLFF
clone size: few
D gene: -
V gene: TRBV5-1
J gene: TRBJ1-4

CDR3 DNA: TGTGCCAGCAGCTTGGGGACTAGCGGGATCTGGGAGCAGTTCTTC
CDR3 protein: CASSLGTSGIWEQFF
clone size: few
D gene: TRBD2
V gene: TRBV7-2
J gene: TRBJ2-1

CDR3 DNA: TGTGCCAGCAGCCAAGATCCCGTGAGCACAGATACGCAGTATTTT
CDR3 protein: CASSQDPVSTDTQYF
clone size: few
D gene: -
V gene: TRBV3-1
J gene: TRBJ2-3

CDR3 DNA: TGCAGCGTTGGCGCTATCCTATACGGGAGGGCCAGTGAGCAGTTCTTC
CDR3 protein: CSVGAILYGRASEQFF
clone size: -
D gene: TRBD2
V gene: TRBV29-1
J gene: TRBJ2-1

CDR3 DNA: TGCAGTGCTAGGACAGCGAAATCCTACGAGCAGTACTTC
CDR3 protein: CSARTAKSYEQYF
clone size: few
D gene: -
V gene: TRBV29-1
J gene: TRBJ2-7

CDR3 DNA: TGCAGCGCCCAGGTACTCGCGTTGGGCACGGATACGCAGTATTTT
CDR3 protein: CSAQVLALGTDTQYF
clone size: -
D gene: -
V gene: TRBV29-1
J gene: TRBJ2-3

CDR3 DNA: TGTGCCACCAGTGATTTGCGCGGGAGGTCAGATACGCAGTATTTT
CDR3 protein: CATSDLRGRSDTQYF
clone size: -
D gene: TRBD2
V gene: TRBV24-1
J gene: TRBJ2-3

CDR3 DNA: TGCAGTGCCGCCTTCGAGGTGGCTTTCTTT
CDR3 protein: CSAAFEVAFF
clone size: few
D gene: -
V gene: TRBV20-1
J gene: TRBJ1-1

CDR3 DNA: TGCGCCAGCAGTGAGTCCTCCAGGGTGGGAGAGCAGTACTTC
CDR3 protein: CASSESSRVGEQYF
clone size: few
D gene: -
V gene: TRBV10-2
J gene: TRBJ2-7

CDR3 DNA: TGCAGCGTTGAAGTCACAGGGACGAACACTGAAGCTTTCTTT
CDR3 protein: CSVEVTGTNTEAFF
clone size: -
D gene: -
V gene: TRBV29-1
J gene: TRBJ1-1

CDR3 DNA: TGTGCCTGGAGTCCAAGTTGGCCCGTGGATACGCAGTATTTT
CDR3 protein: CAWSPSWPVDTQYF
clone size: -
D gene: -
V gene: TRBV30
J gene: TRBJ2-3

CDR3 DNA: TGTGCCACCAGCAGAGATCGGTCAGGGGGGCTCCAGCATTTT
CDR3 protein: CATSRDRSGGLQHF
clone size: -
D gene: TRBD1
V gene: TRBV15
J gene: TRBJ1-5

CDR3 DNA: TGCAGTGCGAGATCCTCGAGCTGGACTGATAATGAAAAACTGTTTTTT
CDR3 protein: CSARSSSWTDNEKLFF
clone size: -
D gene: -
V gene: TRBV20-1
J gene: TRBJ1-4

CDR3 DNA: TGCGCCAGCAGCTTATCCGGATCCGAAAAACTGTTTTTT
CDR3 protein: CASSLSGSEKLFF
clone size: -
D gene: -
V gene: TRBV5-1
J gene: TRBJ1-4

CDR3 DNA: TGCGCCAGCAGCTCAGACGGGGAGGCCACTGAAGCTTTCTTT
CDR3 protein: CASSSDGEATEAFF
clone size: few
D gene: -
V gene: TRBV5-1
J gene: TRBJ1-1

CDR3 DNA: TGCGCCAGCAGCTTCCTGAGCGGGAGGGCCCAGTTCGAAACCTACGAGCAGTACTTC
CDR3 protein: CASSFLSGRAQFETYEQYF
clone size: -
D gene: TRBD2
V gene: TRBV5-1
J gene: TRBJ2-7